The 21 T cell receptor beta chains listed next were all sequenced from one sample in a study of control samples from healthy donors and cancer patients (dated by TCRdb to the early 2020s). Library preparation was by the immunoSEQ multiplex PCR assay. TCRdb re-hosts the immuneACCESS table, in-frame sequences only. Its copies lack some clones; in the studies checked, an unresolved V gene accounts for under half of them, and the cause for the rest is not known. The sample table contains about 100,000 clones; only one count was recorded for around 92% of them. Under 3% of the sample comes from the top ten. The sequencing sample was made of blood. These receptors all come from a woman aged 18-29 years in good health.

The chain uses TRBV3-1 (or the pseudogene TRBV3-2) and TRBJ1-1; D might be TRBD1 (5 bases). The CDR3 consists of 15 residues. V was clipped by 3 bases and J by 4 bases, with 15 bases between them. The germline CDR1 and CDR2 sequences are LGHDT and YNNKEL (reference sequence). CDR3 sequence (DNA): TGTGCCAGCAGCCATATGGGGCAGCTGGGCACTGAAGCTTTCTTT. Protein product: CASSHMGQLGTEAFF.

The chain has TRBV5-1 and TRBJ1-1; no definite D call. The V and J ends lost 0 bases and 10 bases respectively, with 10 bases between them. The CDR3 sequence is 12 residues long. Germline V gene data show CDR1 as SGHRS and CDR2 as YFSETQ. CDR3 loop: CASSLGHAGAFF. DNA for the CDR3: TGCGCCAGCAGCTTGGGTCACGCGGGAGCTTTCTTT.

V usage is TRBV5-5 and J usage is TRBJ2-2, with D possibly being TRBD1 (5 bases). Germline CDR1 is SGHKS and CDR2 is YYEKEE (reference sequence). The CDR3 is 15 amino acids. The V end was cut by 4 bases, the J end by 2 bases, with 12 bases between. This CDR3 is CASSPYRSNTGELFF. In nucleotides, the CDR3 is TGTGCCAGCAGCCCATACAGGAGCAACACCGGGGAGCTGTTTTTT. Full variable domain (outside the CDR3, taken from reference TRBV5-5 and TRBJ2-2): DAGVTQSPTHLIKTRGQQVTLRCSPISGHKSVSWYQQVLGQGPQFIFQYYEKEERGRGNFPDRFSARQFPNYSSELNVNALLLGDSALYLCASSPYRSNTGELFFGEGSRLTVL.

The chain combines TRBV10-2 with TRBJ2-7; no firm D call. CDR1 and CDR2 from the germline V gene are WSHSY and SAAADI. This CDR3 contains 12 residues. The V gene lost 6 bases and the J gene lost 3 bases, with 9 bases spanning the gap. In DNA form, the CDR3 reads TGCGCCAGCAGCGAAGGTGGCTACGAGCAGTACTTC. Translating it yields CASSEGGYEQYF.

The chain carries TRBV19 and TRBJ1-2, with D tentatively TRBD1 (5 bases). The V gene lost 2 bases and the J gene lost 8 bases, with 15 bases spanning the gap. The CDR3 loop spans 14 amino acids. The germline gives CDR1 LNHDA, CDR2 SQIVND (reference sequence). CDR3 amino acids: CASSILKGKGGYTF. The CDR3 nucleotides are TGTGCCAGTAGTATACTAAAGGGGAAAGGGGGCTACACCTTC.

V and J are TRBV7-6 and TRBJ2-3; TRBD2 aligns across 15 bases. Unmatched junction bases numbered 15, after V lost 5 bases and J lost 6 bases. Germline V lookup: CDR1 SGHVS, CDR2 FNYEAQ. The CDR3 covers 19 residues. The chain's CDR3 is CASSARPTGLAGGRDTQYF. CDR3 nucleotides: TGTGCCAGCAGCGCCCGACCCACGGGACTAGCGGGGGGTCGCGATACGCAGTATTTT.

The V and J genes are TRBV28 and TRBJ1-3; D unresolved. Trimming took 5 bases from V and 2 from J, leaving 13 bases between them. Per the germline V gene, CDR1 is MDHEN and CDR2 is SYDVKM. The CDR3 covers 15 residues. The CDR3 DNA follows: TGTGCCAGCAGTGTCGCCAGCCTTCCTGGAAACACCATATATTTT. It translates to CASSVASLPGNTIYF.

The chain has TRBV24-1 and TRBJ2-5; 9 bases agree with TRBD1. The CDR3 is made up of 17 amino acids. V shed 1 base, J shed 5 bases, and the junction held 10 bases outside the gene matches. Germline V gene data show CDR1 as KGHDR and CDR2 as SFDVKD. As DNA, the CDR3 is TGTGCCACCAGTGATTTAGCTGGGACAGGGAGCACGGAGACCCAGTACTTC. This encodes CATSDLAGTGSTETQYF.

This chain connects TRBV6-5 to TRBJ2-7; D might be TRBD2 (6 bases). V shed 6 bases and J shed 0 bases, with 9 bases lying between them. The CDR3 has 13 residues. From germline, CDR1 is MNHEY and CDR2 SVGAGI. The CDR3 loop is CASRLAPSYEQYF. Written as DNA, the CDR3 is TGTGCCAGCAGACTAGCCCCCTCCTACGAGCAGTACTTC.

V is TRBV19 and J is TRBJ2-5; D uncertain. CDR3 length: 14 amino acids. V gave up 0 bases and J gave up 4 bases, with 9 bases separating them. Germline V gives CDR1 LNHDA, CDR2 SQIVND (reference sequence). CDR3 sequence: CASSIETWAETQYF. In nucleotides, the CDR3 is TGTGCCAGTAGTATAGAGACCTGGGCAGAGACCCAGTACTTC. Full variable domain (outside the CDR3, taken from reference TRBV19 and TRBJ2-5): DGGITQSPKYLFRKEGQNVTLSCEQNLNHDAMYWYRQDPGQGLRLIYYSQIVNDFQKGDIAEGYSVSREKKESFPLTVTSAQKNPTAFYLCASSIETWAETQYFGPGTRLLVL.

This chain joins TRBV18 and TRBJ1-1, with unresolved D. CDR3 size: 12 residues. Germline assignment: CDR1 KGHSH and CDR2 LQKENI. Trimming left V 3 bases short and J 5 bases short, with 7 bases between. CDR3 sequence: CASSPGKTEAFF. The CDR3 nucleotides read TGTGCCAGCTCACCGGGAAAAACTGAAGCTTTCTTT.

The CDR3 loop is CASSLVAGPNTEAFF. DNA of the CDR3: TGTGCCAGCAGCTTAGTGGCGGGCCCAAACACTGAAGCTTTCTTT. The chain joins TRBV7-9 to TRBJ1-1; D is ambiguous. Germline values: CDR1 SEHNR, CDR2 FQNEAQ (reference sequence). The CDR3 contains 15 residues. Deletions cut 1 base from V and 2 bases from J, with 11 bases between.

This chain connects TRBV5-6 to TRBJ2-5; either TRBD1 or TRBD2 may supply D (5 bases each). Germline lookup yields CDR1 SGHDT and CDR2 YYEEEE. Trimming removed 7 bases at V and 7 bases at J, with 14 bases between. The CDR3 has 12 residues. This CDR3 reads CASAQGDWTQYF. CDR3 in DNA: TGTGCCAGCGCCCAGGGAGATTGGACCCAGTACTTC.

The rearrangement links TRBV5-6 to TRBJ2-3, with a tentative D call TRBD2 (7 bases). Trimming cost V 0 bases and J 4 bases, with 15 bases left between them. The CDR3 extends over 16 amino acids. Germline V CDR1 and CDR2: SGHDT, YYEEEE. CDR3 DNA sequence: TGTGCCAGCAGCTTGGTGGGGCGGGGGCTGGCAGATACGCAGTATTTT. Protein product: CASSLVGRGLADTQYF.

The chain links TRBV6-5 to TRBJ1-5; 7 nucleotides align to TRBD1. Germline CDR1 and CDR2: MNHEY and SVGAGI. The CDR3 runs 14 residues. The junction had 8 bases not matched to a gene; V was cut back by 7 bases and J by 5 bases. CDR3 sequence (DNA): TGTGCCAGCAAGAACAGGGGAGGCGATCAGCCCCAGCATTTT. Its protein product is CASKNRGGDQPQHF.

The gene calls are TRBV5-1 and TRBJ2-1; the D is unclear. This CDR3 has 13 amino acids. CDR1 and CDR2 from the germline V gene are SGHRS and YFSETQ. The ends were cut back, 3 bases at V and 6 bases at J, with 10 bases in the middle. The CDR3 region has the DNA TGCGCCAGCAGCTCATACCCGCTCAATGAGCAGTTCTTC. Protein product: CASSSYPLNEQFF.

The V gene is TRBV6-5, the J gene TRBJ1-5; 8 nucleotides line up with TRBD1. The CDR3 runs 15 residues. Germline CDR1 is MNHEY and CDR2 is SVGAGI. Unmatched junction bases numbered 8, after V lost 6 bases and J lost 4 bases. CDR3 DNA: TGTGCCAGCAGATATGCCAGGACAGGGAATCAGCCCCAGCATTTT. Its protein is CASRYARTGNQPQHF.

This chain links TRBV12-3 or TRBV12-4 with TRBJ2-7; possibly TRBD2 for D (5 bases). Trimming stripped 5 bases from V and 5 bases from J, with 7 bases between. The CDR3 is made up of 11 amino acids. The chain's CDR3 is CASSPEDEQYF. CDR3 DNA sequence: TGTGCCAGCAGTCCGGAGGACGAGCAGTACTTC.

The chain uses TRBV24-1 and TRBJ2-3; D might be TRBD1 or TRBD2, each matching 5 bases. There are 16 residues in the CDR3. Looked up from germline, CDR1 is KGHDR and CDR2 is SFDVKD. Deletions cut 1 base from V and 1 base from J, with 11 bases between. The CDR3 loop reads CATSDLELGGTDTQYF. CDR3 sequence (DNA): TGTGCCACCAGTGATTTAGAACTAGGGGGCACAGATACGCAGTATTTT.

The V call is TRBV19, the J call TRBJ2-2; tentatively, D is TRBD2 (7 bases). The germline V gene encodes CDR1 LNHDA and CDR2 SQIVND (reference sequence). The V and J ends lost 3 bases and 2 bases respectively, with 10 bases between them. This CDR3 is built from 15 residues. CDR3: CASSIAGANTGELFF. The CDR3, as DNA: TGTGCCAGTAGTATTGCGGGGGCTAACACCGGGGAGCTGTTTTTT.

CDR3 sequence reads: CASSLKGISGNTIYF. The CDR3 coding sequence is TGTGCCAGCAGCTTGAAGGGTATCTCCGGAAACACCATATATTTT. The chain is built from TRBV7-2 and TRBJ1-3; no clear D gene. Per the germline V gene, CDR1 is SGHTA and CDR2 is FQGNSA. Between the trimmed V and J ends, which lost 3 bases and 4 bases, there was a span of 13 bases. This CDR3 region has 15 residues.